The clone carrying this T cell receptor (beta chain) turned up a few times. What it binds is unknown. The sample comes from a study of T cells after posttransplantation cyclophosphamide. Study-wide points: Blood and skin or GI T cell repertoires showed limited TRB overlap. Recipient CMV seropositivity and CMV reactivation strongly tracked TRB clonality. Later post-transplant blood repertoires were often dominated by donor CD8+ memory clones.

This related bone marrow graft donor gave peripheral blood on the day of marrow donation. Looked up from germline, CDR1 is SGHRS and CDR2 is YFSETQ. Trimming left V 0 bases short and J 1 base short, with 7 bases between. CDR3 length: 14 residues. Measured with immunoSEQ multiplex PCR; TCRdb has only the in-frame clones, and not every one. Observed are about 36,000 clones, no singletons, with the top ten taking about 1.2%. This TCR derives from a girl aged 5-17 years in good health, CMV-negative, and a related stem cell transplant donor. The specimen was PBMCs. The rearrangement joins TRBV5-1 to TRBJ2-5; D might be TRBD1 (5 bases). The CDR3 sequence: CASSLGQIQETQYF. CDR3 in DNA: TGCGCCAGCAGCTTGGGACAGATCCAAGAGACCCAGTACTTC.